This T cell receptor beta chain derives from a study of cytotoxic CD8 clonotypes in ibrutinib-treated CLL. CDR3 size: 13 residues. Germline CDR1 SQVTM, CDR2 ANQGSEA. V shed 1 base and J shed 6 bases, with 13 bases lying between them. Depth targeted 1 in 200,000 to 1 in 1 million T cells, averaging 10x coverage per clonotype. The assay was immunoSEQ multiplex PCR, and TCRdb's table has in-frame clones only and misses some. The sample includes 250,000 to 350,000 clones, approximately 79% seen only once; the top ten take roughly 5.7%. The source is a human donor with chronic lymphocytic leukemia. The chain combines TRBV29-1 with TRBJ2-7; perhaps D is TRBD1 or TRBD2 (5 bases each). The sample consisted of PBMCs, taken at disease progression, from a patient treated with ibrutinib. The CDR3 region is CSVEGDARVEQYF. For the CDR3, the DNA is TGCAGCGTTGAAGGGGACGCGAGGGTCGAGCAGTACTTC.